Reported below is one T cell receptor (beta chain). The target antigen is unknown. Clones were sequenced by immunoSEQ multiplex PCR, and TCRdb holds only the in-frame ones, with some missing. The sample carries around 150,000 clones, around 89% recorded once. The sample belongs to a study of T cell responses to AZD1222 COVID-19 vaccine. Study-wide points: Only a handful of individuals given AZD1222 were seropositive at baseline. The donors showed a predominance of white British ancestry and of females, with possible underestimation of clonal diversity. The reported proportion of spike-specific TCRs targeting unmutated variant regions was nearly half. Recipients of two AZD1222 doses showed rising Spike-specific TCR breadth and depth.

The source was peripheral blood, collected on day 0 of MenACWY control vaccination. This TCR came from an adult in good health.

The CDR3 protein is CASSRNVSSYEQYF. CDR3 sequence (DNA): TGTGCCAGCAGCAGGAATGTAAGCTCCTACGAGCAGTACTTC. This sequence joins TRBV18 and TRBJ2-7; no clear D gene. This CDR3 spans 14 amino acids. CDR1 and CDR2 (germline): KGHSH, LQKENI. The germline V and J ends were trimmed by 8 bases and 0 bases, with 14 bases remaining between them. Supplemented by reference TRBV18 and TRBJ2-7, the full variable domain reads NAGVMQNPRHLVRRRGQEARLRCSPMKGHSHVYWYRQLPEEGLKFMVYLQKENIIDESGMPKERFSAEFPKEGPSILRIQQVVRGDSAAYFCASSRNVSSYEQYFGPGTRLTVT.